This TCR beta chain was retrieved from a study of OX40 agonist ivuxolimab in advanced cancers. Across the study: Among those treated, three patients had partial responses, one with hepatocellular carcinoma and two with cutaneous melanoma. Overall study findings and caveats: Clonal expansion was among the lowest in partial responders at 0.1-3.0 mg/kg, especially CD8+.

The timepoints at which blood was sampled were baseline, cycle 4 day 1, and cycle 7 day 1. Clones were sequenced by immunoSEQ multiplex PCR, and TCRdb holds only the in-frame ones, with some missing. In the table there are tens of thousands of clones, 75% to 85% of which are singletons. This clone was observed a single time. As yet, its antigen is unknown. CDR3 length equals 14 residues. V dropped 9 bases and J dropped 4; count of bases not matched to a gene: 7. Looked up from germline, CDR1 is MGHDK and CDR2 is SYGVNS. The rearrangement links TRBV25-1 to TRBJ2-3, with 10 bases aligning to TRBD2. The sample in question was CD4+ or CD8+ T cells sorted from blood, obtained in a trial of the OX40 agonist ivuxolimab. This TCR came from an adult with an advanced solid tumor such as melanoma, head and neck, liver or kidney cancer. The CDR3: CASESGRDADTQYF. In nucleotides, the CDR3 is TGTGCCAGTGAGAGCGGGAGGGATGCAGATACGCAGTATTTT.